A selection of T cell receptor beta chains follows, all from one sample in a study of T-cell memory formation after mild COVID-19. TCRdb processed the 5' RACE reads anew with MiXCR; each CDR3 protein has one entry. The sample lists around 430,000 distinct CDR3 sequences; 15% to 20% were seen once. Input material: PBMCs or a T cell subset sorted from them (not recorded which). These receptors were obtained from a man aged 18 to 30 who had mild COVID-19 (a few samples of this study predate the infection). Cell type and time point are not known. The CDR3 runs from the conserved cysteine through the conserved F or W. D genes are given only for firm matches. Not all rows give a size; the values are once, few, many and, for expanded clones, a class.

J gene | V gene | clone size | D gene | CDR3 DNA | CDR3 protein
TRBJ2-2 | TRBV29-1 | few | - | TGCAGCGTTTCTCGGTATCGGGACAACCTATACACCGGGGAGCTGTTTTTT | CSVSRYRDNLYTGELFF
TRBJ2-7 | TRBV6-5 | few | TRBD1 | TGTGCCAGCAGGACCGGGACAGGGACTTACGAGCAGTACTTC | CASRTGTGTYEQYF
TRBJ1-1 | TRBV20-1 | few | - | TGCAGTGCGAGTCCGGTGCTGCAATATAAGAACACTGAAGCTTTCTTT | CSASPVLQYKNTEAFF
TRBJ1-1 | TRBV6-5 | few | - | TGTGCCAGCAGTTACAGAGAGATGAACACTGAAGCTTTCTTT | CASSYREMNTEAFF
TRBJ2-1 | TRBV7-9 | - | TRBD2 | TGTGCCAGCAGCCCGGCGGCAGGGGCTCCTAGCGGGGGCTACAATGAGCAGTTCTTC | CASSPAAGAPSGGYNEQFF
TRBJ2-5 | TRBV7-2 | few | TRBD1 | TGTGCCAGCAGCCAGAACAGGGGTACGGAGACCCAGTACTTC | CASSQNRGTETQYF
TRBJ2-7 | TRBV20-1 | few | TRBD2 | TGCAGTGCTAGAGTTTGGCTAGCGGGATCCTACGAGCAGTACTTC | CSARVWLAGSYEQYF
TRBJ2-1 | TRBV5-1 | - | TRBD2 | TGCGCCAGCAGCATCGCACTAGCGGTCAATGAGCAGTTCTTC | CASSIALAVNEQFF
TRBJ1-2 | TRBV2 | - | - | TGTGCCAGCAGCCCTATAGGGGGTTCGGGTGGCTACACCTTC | CASSPIGGSGGYTF
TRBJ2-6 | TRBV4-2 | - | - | TGTGCCAGCAGAAGCCTCTGGAGGGCCAACGTCCTGACTTTC | CASRSLWRANVLTF